Shown below are 11 T cell receptor beta chains from a single sample sequenced in a study of T cell responses to AZD1222 COVID-19 vaccine. Here immunoSEQ multiplex PCR was the method, and the copy in TCRdb shows in-frame clones only, minus some. The top ten hold around 4% of the sample, which has under 200,000 clones, 92% seen once. The sequencing used peripheral blood, collected on day 0 of MenACWY control vaccination. These receptors were taken from an adult in good health.

This chain links TRBV11-2 with TRBJ2-7; tentative D call: TRBD2 (5 bases). The CDR3 covers 18 residues. Germline V lookup: CDR1 SGHAT, CDR2 FQNNGV. Trimming cost V 0 bases and J 3 bases, with 21 bases left between them. In DNA, the CDR3 is TGTGCCAGCAGCTTAGATGGGAGACTACCTGCCAAAGACTACGAGCAGTACTTC. Its protein is CASSLDGRLPAKDYEQYF.

The chain combines TRBV6-1 with TRBJ1-1, with D tentatively TRBD1 (6 bases). CDR1 MNHNS and CDR2 SASEGT come from the germline V gene. This CDR3 has 13 amino acids. V was pared by 2 bases and J by 5 bases, with 9 bases between. The CDR3 is CASSEQGNTEAFF. The CDR3 region has the DNA TGTGCCAGCAGTGAACAGGGGAATACTGAAGCTTTCTTT.

This clone was seen a single time. J is TRBJ2-7 and V is TRBV3-1 (or the pseudogene TRBV3-2), with D maybe TRBD2 (6 bases). The germline gives CDR1 LGHDT, CDR2 YNNKEL (reference sequence). The V and J ends lost 0 bases and 3 bases respectively, with 18 bases between them. CDR3 length: 17 residues. The CDR3 DNA follows: TGTGCCAGCAGCCAAGAGAGGTTCGCGGGGTTAGGCTACGAGCAGTACTTC. Protein: CASSQERFAGLGYEQYF.

The V gene is TRBV25-1, the J gene TRBJ1-1; possibly TRBD1 for D (5 bases). V was trimmed by 4 bases and J by 10 bases, leaving 19 bases between them. Per the germline V gene, CDR1 is MGHDK and CDR2 is SYGVNS. The CDR3 has 14 amino acids. The CDR3 here is CASSAAGRNFVAFF. CDR3 nucleotides: TGTGCCAGCAGTGCCGCGGGACGCAATTTTGTAGCTTTCTTT. Complete variable domain (other parts from reference TRBV25-1 and TRBJ1-1): EADIYQTPRYLVIGTGKKITLECSQTMGHDKMYWYQQDPGMELHLIHYSYGVNSTEKGDLSSESTVSRIRTEHFPLTLESARPSHTSQYLCASSAAGRNFVAFFGQGTRLTVV.

This chain joins TRBV30 and TRBJ1-1; D uncertain. The germline gives CDR1 GTSNPN, CDR2 SVGIG (reference sequence). V was cut by 5 bases and J by 5 bases, with 12 bases left in between. The CDR3 length is 12 residues. The CDR3 sequence is CAWGRARTEAFF. For the CDR3, the DNA is TGTGCCTGGGGTCGAGCTCGGACTGAAGCTTTCTTT.

The sample holds one count of this clone. This chain links TRBV25-1 with TRBJ1-2; 7 bases match TRBD1. Germline V lookup: CDR1 MGHDK, CDR2 SYGVNS. This CDR3 has 14 amino acids. The V gene end was trimmed by 4 bases and the J gene end by 7 bases; junction bases not matched to a gene: 9. The CDR3 DNA sequence: TGTGCCAGCAGTGCCGGACAGGCGGTTTCTGGCTACACCTTC. Translated: CASSAGQAVSGYTF.

The rearrangement joins TRBV7-2 to TRBJ2-1; 7 bases align to TRBD1. The CDR3 has 15 amino acids. Germline CDR1 and CDR2: SGHTA and FQGNSA. The junction had 11 bases not matched to a gene; V was cut back by 4 bases and J by 8 bases. This chain's CDR3 is CASSSDSTGLDEQFF. The CDR3 DNA is TGTGCCAGCAGCTCTGACTCGACAGGGCTTGATGAGCAGTTCTTC.

The chain combines TRBV19 with TRBJ1-2, with TRBD1 identical over 8 bases. The CDR3 covers 21 residues. Germline CDR1 and CDR2: LNHDA and SQIVND (reference sequence). With V trimmed by 4 bases and J by 7 bases, 29 bases remained unmatched. In DNA, the CDR3 is TGTGCCAGTAGTAATCGGCCAGGGGGCGATCTTAGAATTGGAGGGGACGCTGGCTACACCTTC. Its protein product is CASSNRPGGDLRIGGDAGYTF.

This chain uses TRBV28 with TRBJ1-2, with D unclear. This CDR3 is built from 16 residues. Looked up from germline, CDR1 is MDHEN and CDR2 is SYDVKM. Trimming stripped 6 bases from V and 5 bases from J, with 22 bases between. CDR3 region: CASRPPEGRLTYGYTF. The CDR3 coding sequence is TGTGCCAGCAGGCCCCCGGAGGGCAGGCTTACTTATGGCTACACCTTC.

This chain joins TRBV7-9 and TRBJ1-1; D perhaps matches TRBD1 (5 bases). Germline V gene lookup returns CDR1 SEHNR and CDR2 FQNEAQ (reference sequence). CDR3 length: 17 residues. The ends were cut back, 4 bases at V and 0 bases at J, with 18 bases in the middle. This CDR3 is CASSSPGGEGMNTEAFF. CDR3 nucleotides: TGTGCCAGCAGCTCGCCTGGGGGTGAGGGCATGAACACTGAAGCTTTCTTT.

The chain recombines TRBV19 with TRBJ1-2, with 9 bases lining up with TRBD1. The V segment lost 5 bases and the J segment 5 bases; nucleotides outside the gene matches: 6. From germline, CDR1 is LNHDA and CDR2 SQIVND (reference sequence). The CDR3 length is 14 residues. The CDR3 region is CASSRQGVEYGYTF. In DNA, the CDR3 is TGTGCCAGTAGTCGACAGGGGGTAGAGTATGGCTACACCTTC.